The 25 T cell receptor beta chains presented below share a single source sample, sequenced in a study of cytomegalovirus exposure and HLA in healthy donors. TCRdb's copy holds only in-frame clones and misses some; the assay was immunoSEQ multiplex PCR. The table has about 360,000 clones, about nine tenths seen once. Material: PBMCs. The receptors stem from a young woman in good health and CMV-seronegative.

This chain links TRBV5-7 with TRBJ1-4, with unresolved D. TRBV5-7 is given ORF status, its function remaining uncertain. The CDR3 is made up of 11 amino acids. V lost 2 bases, J lost 7 bases, and 3 bases lay in between. The CDR3: CASSFLEKLFF. The CDR3 bases are TGTGCCAGCAGCTTCCTTGAAAAACTGTTTTTT.

The rearrangement joins TRBV5-1 to TRBJ2-1; tentative D call: TRBD2 (6 bases). The germline V gene encodes CDR1 SGHRS and CDR2 YFSETQ. The V end was cut by 6 bases, the J end by 6 bases, with 13 bases between. The CDR3 covers 13 residues. The CDR3 reads CASKPGVGNEQFF. CDR3 in DNA: TGCGCCAGCAAACCGGGGGTCGGCAATGAGCAGTTCTTC.

V usage is TRBV30 and J usage is TRBJ2-3; maybe TRBD2 (6 bases). CDR3 length: 15 amino acids. V was pared by 2 bases and J by 2 bases, with 14 bases between. Germline V lookup: CDR1 GTSNPN, CDR2 SVGIG (reference sequence). The CDR3 DNA follows: TGTGCCTGGAGTTGGGGAGGAGATGACACAGATACGCAGTATTTT. Translated, it gives CAWSWGGDDTDTQYF. Supplemented by reference TRBV30 and TRBJ2-3, the full variable domain reads SQTIHQWPATLVQPVGSPLSLECTVEGTSNPNLYWYRQAAGRGLQLLFYSVGIGQISSEVPQNLSASRPQDRQFILSSKKLLLSDSGFYLCAWSWGGDDTDTQYFGPGTRLTVL.

This chain uses TRBV12-5 with TRBJ2-1; 7 nucleotides match TRBD2. The trim removed 5 bases at V and 8 bases at J, leaving 6 bases unmatched. The germline CDR1 and CDR2 sequences are LGHNT and FRNRAP. The CDR3 is made up of 13 amino acids. CDR3 in amino acids: CASGAGVPHEQFF. The CDR3 region has the DNA TGTGCTAGTGGTGCGGGAGTCCCACATGAGCAGTTCTTC.

The rearrangement uses TRBV28 and TRBJ2-1, with 8 bases aligning to TRBD2. This CDR3 is built from 15 residues. The V and J ends lost 4 bases and 5 bases, in that order; junction bases with no gene match: 7. The germline V gene has CDR1 MDHEN and CDR2 SYDVKM. Here the CDR3 reads CASSSGLAPDNEQFF. In nucleotides, the CDR3 is TGTGCCAGCAGTTCCGGACTAGCCCCAGACAATGAGCAGTTCTTC.

The chain has TRBV27 and TRBJ2-1; 8 nucleotides match TRBD1. V was clipped by 7 bases and J by 2 bases; unmatched bases: 4. The germline CDR1 and CDR2 sequences are MNHEY and SMNVEV (reference sequence). This CDR3 is 14 amino acids long. The CDR3 coding sequence is TGTGCCAGCAACGGACAGGGAACCTACAATGAGCAGTTCTTC. Translating it yields CASNGQGTYNEQFF.

The rearrangement links TRBV2 to TRBJ1-5; no clear D. Trimming took 4 bases from V and 3 from J, leaving 10 bases between them. CDR1 is SNHLY, CDR2 FYNNEI, per germline. The CDR3 covers 14 residues. The CDR3 nucleotides read TGTGCCAGCAGTGGGGCCGGGAACAATCAGCCCCAGCATTTT. The encoded protein is CASSGAGNNQPQHF. Filled out from reference TRBV2 and TRBJ1-5, the complete variable domain reads EPEVTQTPSHQVTQMGQEVILRCVPISNHLYFYWYRQILGQKVEFLVSFYNNEISEKSEIFDDQFSVERPDGSNFTLKIRSTKLEDSAMYFCASSGAGNNQPQHFGDGTRLSIL.

This chain uses TRBV5-1 with TRBJ2-1; 12 nucleotides line up with TRBD2. Trimming removed 0 bases from V and 3 bases from J; junction bases left unmatched: 4. This CDR3 contains 17 residues. The germline gives CDR1 SGHRS, CDR2 YFSETQ. This CDR3 reads CASSLGLAGALYNEQFF. The CDR3 region has the DNA TGCGCCAGCAGCTTGGGACTAGCGGGGGCCCTCTACAATGAGCAGTTCTTC.

This chain connects TRBV7-6 to TRBJ1-3; 7 bases are a match to TRBD1. Germline CDR1 is SGHVS and CDR2 is FNYEAQ. V lost 4 bases, J lost 0 bases, and 9 bases stayed unmatched. The length of the CDR3 is 17 residues. The CDR3 loop is CASSSRQGASSGNTIYF. Here the CDR3 DNA reads TGTGCCAGCAGCTCCCGACAGGGAGCTTCCTCTGGAAACACCATATATTTT. Full variable domain (missing parts from reference TRBV7-6 and TRBJ1-3): GAGVSQSPRYKVTKRGQDVALRCDPISGHVSLYWYRQALGQGPEFLTYFNYEAQQDKSGLPNDRFSAERPEGSISTLTIQRTEQRDSAMYRCASSSRQGASSGNTIYFGEGSWLTVV.

The chain couples TRBV7-9 to TRBJ2-7; TRBD2 might be the D (6 bases). Germline CDR1 SEHNR, CDR2 FQNEAQ (reference sequence). Trimming removed 5 bases from V and 12 bases from J, with 14 bases in between. CDR3 length: 11 residues. CDR3 loop: CASSDRDSAYF. Written as DNA, the CDR3 is TGTGCCAGCAGCGATCGGGACTCTGCGTACTTC.

V and J are TRBV5-4 and TRBJ2-1; 9 positions agree with TRBD2. The CDR3 runs to 15 residues. The V and J ends lost 4 bases and 3 bases, in that order; junction bases with no gene match: 5. The germline V gene encodes CDR1 SGHNT and CDR2 YYREEE (reference sequence). Here the CDR3 DNA reads TGTGCCAGCAGCCTAGGACTAGCGTACTACAATGAGCAGTTCTTC. This gives the protein CASSLGLAYYNEQFF.

Comments on this clone: Distinct nucleotide sequences in the sample also encode this CDR3. The CDR3: CASSQGGGGNTIYF. The CDR3 DNA follows: TGTGCCAGCAGCCAAGGAGGGGGTGGAAACACCATATATTTT. This chain joins TRBV14 and TRBJ1-3, with TRBD1 as a possible D gene (6 bases). From germline, CDR1 is SGHDN and CDR2 FVKESK. Between the trimmed V and J ends, which lost 1 base and 3 bases, there was a span of 7 bases. This CDR3 has 14 residues.

The chain links TRBV28 to TRBJ2-7; 12 bases map to TRBD2. CDR3 length: 14 amino acids. The J segment lost 4 bases and the V segment lost 8 bases, leaving 6 bases of the junction unmatched. In germline, CDR1 is MDHEN, CDR2 SYDVKM. This CDR3 reads CASLTSGGIYEQYF. The CDR3 DNA reads TGTGCCAGCTTAACTAGCGGGGGGATATACGAGCAGTACTTC.

The count of this clone is one. The V gene is TRBV5-6, the J gene TRBJ2-1; 8 nucleotides align to TRBD2. Germline V gene data show CDR1 as SGHDT and CDR2 as YYEEEE. The CDR3 contains 16 residues. V dropped 4 bases and J dropped 2; count of bases not matched to a gene: 8. CDR3 protein: CASSLAGGVPYNEQFF. CDR3 DNA sequence: TGTGCCAGCAGCCTTGCGGGGGGCGTCCCCTACAATGAGCAGTTCTTC. Together with reference TRBV5-6 and TRBJ2-1, the CDR3 gives the full variable domain: DAGVTQSPTHLIKTRGQQVTLRCSPKSGHDTVSWYQQALGQGPQFIFQYYEEEERQRGNFPDRFSGHQFPNYSSELNVNALLLGDSALYLCASSLAGGVPYNEQFFGPGTRLTVL.

This clone occurred once. This sequence joins TRBV15 and TRBJ2-7; maybe TRBD1 (6 bases). The CDR3 consists of 13 residues. Germline-derived CDR1 and CDR2 are LNHNV and YYDKDF (reference sequence). Trimming removed 5 bases at V and 4 bases at J, with 12 bases between. The CDR3 region is CATSSPQGYEQYF. DNA for the CDR3: TGTGCCACCAGCTCACCTCAGGGGTACGAGCAGTACTTC.

The chain joins TRBV29-1 to TRBJ2-7; D may be TRBD1 (6 bases). V was pared by 4 bases and J by 6 bases, with 16 bases between. Germline assignment: CDR1 SQVTM and CDR2 ANQGSEA. The length of the CDR3 is 13 residues. In DNA form, the CDR3 reads TGCAGCGTTGGTCGGCAGGGGAAGGCCGAGCAGTACTTC. The encoded protein is CSVGRQGKAEQYF.

The genes are TRBV30 and TRBJ2-3; D is perhaps TRBD2 (6 bases). This CDR3 is built from 13 residues. V lost 5 bases and J lost 0, with 9 bases in between. Germline V CDR1 and CDR2: GTSNPN, SVGIG (reference sequence). Written as DNA, the CDR3 is TGTGCCTGGGGACTAACTAGCACAGATACGCAGTATTTT. This sequence encodes CAWGLTSTDTQYF.

The chain links TRBV5-6 to TRBJ1-1, with D perhaps TRBD1 (6 bases). The germline V and J ends were trimmed by 2 bases and 5 bases, with 16 bases remaining between them. Germline-derived CDR1 and CDR2 are SGHDT and YYEEEE. This CDR3 spans 15 amino acids. The CDR3 DNA is TGTGCCAGCAGCTTAAGCTCGGGGGGCTGGACTGAAGCTTTCTTT. Translated, it gives CASSLSSGGWTEAFF.

The sample holds many counts of this clone. The J gene is TRBJ1-2, the V gene TRBV19; perhaps TRBD1 as D (6 bases). This CDR3 contains 15 residues. The ends were cut back, 2 bases at V and 2 bases at J, with 12 bases in the middle. Germline-derived CDR1 and CDR2 are LNHDA and SQIVND (reference sequence). The DNA of the CDR3 is TGTGCCAGTAGTATAATGGGACACTTCAACTATGGCTACACCTTC. This codes for CASSIMGHFNYGYTF.

The rearrangement joins TRBV6-5 to TRBJ2-1; D gene ambiguous. Germline V lookup: CDR1 MNHEY, CDR2 SVGAGI. The CDR3 spans 16 residues. Trimming stripped 0 bases from V and 6 bases from J, with 15 bases between. This CDR3 is CASSYSKYEGGNEQFF. As DNA, the CDR3 is TGTGCCAGCAGTTACTCGAAGTACGAAGGCGGCAATGAGCAGTTCTTC.

V usage is TRBV15 and J usage is TRBJ2-4; 8 bases are shared with TRBD1. Germline V gene lookup returns CDR1 LNHNV and CDR2 YYDKDF (reference sequence). V was pared by 8 bases and J by 1 base, with 7 bases of the junction left unmatched. This CDR3 contains 15 residues. For the CDR3, the DNA is TGTGCCACCGAGGACAGGGTTCAGGCCAAAAACATTCAGTACTTC. It encodes CATEDRVQAKNIQYF.

The CDR3, as DNA: TGTGCCAGCTCAGCGGGCCCCACAGATACGCAGTATTTT. Translating gives CASSAGPTDTQYF. This sequence joins TRBV2 and TRBJ2-3; maybe TRBD2 (6 bases). V lost 8 bases to trimming and J lost 2 bases, with 11 bases between them. The CDR3 is made up of 13 amino acids. Germline V lookup: CDR1 SNHLY, CDR2 FYNNEI.

The V call is TRBV6-5, the J call TRBJ2-5; 8 bases are shared with TRBD1. This CDR3 is 14 amino acids long. Germline V gene lookup returns CDR1 MNHEY and CDR2 SVGAGI. The V segment lost 7 bases and the J segment 5 bases; nucleotides outside the gene matches: 9. This chain's CDR3 is CASTPTGGWETQYF. The CDR3 DNA follows: TGTGCCAGCACCCCTACAGGGGGATGGGAGACCCAGTACTTC.

The chain carries TRBV5-1 and TRBJ2-7; tentative D call: TRBD1 (6 bases). Germline CDR1 is SGHRS and CDR2 is YFSETQ. V lost 0 bases and J 3 bases, leaving 16 bases between the germline ends. This CDR3 is built from 16 residues. The CDR3: CASSLGSGQTGYEQYF. The CDR3, as DNA: TGCGCCAGCAGCTTGGGATCAGGACAGACTGGCTACGAGCAGTACTTC.

The chain combines TRBV30 with TRBJ1-4; 7 nucleotides agree with TRBD1. The CDR3 is 15 amino acids. CDR1 is GTSNPN, CDR2 SVGIG, per germline (reference sequence). V dropped 4 bases and J dropped 5; count of bases not matched to a gene: 10. In nucleotides, the CDR3 is TGTGCCTGGACGACAGGGAGGTTTTTAAATGAAAAACTGTTTTTT. This gives the protein CAWTTGRFLNEKLFF.